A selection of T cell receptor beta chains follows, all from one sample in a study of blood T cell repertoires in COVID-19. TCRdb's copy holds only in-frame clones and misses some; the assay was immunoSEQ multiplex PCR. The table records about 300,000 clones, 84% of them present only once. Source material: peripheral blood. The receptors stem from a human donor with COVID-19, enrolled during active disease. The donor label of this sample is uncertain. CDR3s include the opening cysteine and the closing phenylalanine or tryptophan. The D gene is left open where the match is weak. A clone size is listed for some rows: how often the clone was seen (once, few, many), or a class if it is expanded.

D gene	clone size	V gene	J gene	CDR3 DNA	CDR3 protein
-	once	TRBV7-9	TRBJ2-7	TGTGCCAGCAGCCCCGTAACAGGAATAGGCTACGAGCAGTACTTC	CASSPVTGIGYEQYF
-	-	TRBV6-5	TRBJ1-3	TGTGCCAGCACCCCAGGGGTCATCTCTGGAAACACCATATATTTT	CASTPGVISGNTIYF
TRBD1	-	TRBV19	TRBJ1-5	TGTGCCAGTAGTACAGTAGAGACAGGGGCCCATCAGCCCCAGCATTTT	CASSTVETGAHQPQHF
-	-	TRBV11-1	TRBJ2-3	TGTGCCAGCAGCTTAGGGCGGCACACAGATACGCAGTATTTT	CASSLGRHTDTQYF
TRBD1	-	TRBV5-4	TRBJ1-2	TGTGCCAGCAGCCCGGACAGGGACTATGGCTACACCTTC	CASSPDRDYGYTF
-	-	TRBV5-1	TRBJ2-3	TGCGCCAGCAGCTTGCAGGGTAAAGATACGCAGTATTTT	CASSLQGKDTQYF
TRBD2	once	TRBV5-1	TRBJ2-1	TGCGCCAGCAGCTTAGGACTAGCTTACAATGAGCAGTTCTTC	CASSLGLAYNEQFF
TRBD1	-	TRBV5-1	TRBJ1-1	TGCGCCAGCAGCCACGGGACAGTTATGAACACTGAAGCTTTCTTT	CASSHGTVMNTEAFF
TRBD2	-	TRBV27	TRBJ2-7	TGTGCCAGCAGTTCACGGCCCGGGCAGGGGAGGCTAGCGGGGTACTACGAGCAGTACTTC	CASSSRPGQGRLAGYYEQYF
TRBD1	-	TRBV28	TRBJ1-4	TGTGCCAGCAGTTTATGGGGACAGGGGGATGAAAAACTGTTTTTT	CASSLWGQGDEKLFF
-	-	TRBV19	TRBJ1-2	TGTGCCAGTAGTATCCAGGCAGCCCGGCATGGCTACACCTTC	CASSIQAARHGYTF
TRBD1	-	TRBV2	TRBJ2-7	TGTGCCAGCAGTGGCAGGGGGACCTCCTACGAGCAGTACTTC	CASSGRGTSYEQYF
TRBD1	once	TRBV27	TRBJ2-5	TGTGCCAGCAGTTTAACAGGGGCGAGGAAGACCCAGTACTTC	CASSLTGARKTQYF
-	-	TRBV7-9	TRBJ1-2	TGTGCCAGCAGCTTAGGGGGCAGGGGAGACTATGGCTACACCTTC	CASSLGGRGDYGYTF
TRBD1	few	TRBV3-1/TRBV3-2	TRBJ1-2	TGTGCCAGCAGTCCGGGACAGGGATCGTTTGGCTACACCTTC	CASSPGQGSFGYTF
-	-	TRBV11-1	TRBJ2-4	TGTGCCAGCAGCCCAGGAATTGGTGATGTAACATTCCGTCAGTACTTC	CASSPGIGDVTFRQYF
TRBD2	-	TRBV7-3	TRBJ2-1	TGTGCCAGCAGGGCCTCTAGCGGGAGTGTCAATGAGCAGTTCTTC	CASRASSGSVNEQFF
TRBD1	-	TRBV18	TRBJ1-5	TGTGCCAGCTCACGAGAGACAGGGGGCTCGGGTCAGCCCCAGCATTTT	CASSRETGGSGQPQHF
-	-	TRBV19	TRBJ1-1	TGTGCCAGTAGATTGGACAGAGGAATGAACACTGAAGCTTTCTTT	CASRLDRGMNTEAFF
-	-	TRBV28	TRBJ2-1	TGTGCCAGCAGTTTATTAGGGGGGGGAGTCTACAATGAGCAGTTCTTC	CASSLLGGGVYNEQFF
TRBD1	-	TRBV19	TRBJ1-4	TGTGCCAGTAGTGCCGTCTTCCCCGGACAGGGGGGAGCTAATGAAAAACTGTTTTTT	CASSAVFPGQGGANEKLFF
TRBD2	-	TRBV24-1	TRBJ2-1	TGTGCCACCAGTGATCCCCGGAGGGACGGCGAGCGGGAAGTTTACAATGAGCAGTTCTTC	CATSDPRRDGEREVYNEQFF
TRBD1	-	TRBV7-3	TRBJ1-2	TGTGCCAGCAGCTTAGGCTCTTCGGGACAGGGGAGCTATGGCTACACCTTC	CASSLGSSGQGSYGYTF
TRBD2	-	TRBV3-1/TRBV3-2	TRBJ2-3	TGTGCCAGCAGCCAAGATGCGACGGGAGGGCCGCTGACAGATACGCAGTATTTT	CASSQDATGGPLTDTQYF
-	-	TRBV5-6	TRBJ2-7	TGTGCCAGCAGCTTCCCTCGCAGGGGACCCTACGAGCAGTACTTC	CASSFPRRGPYEQYF
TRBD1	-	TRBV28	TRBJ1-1	TGTGCCAGCAGTTTCGGGACAGGGTACGTGAACACTGAAGCTTTCTTT	CASSFGTGYVNTEAFF
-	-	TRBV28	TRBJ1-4	TGTGCCAGCAGTTTAGCGGGGGCTTTTGTTAATGAAAAACTGTTTTTT	CASSLAGAFVNEKLFF
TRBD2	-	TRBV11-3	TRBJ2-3	TGTGCCAGCAGCTCCCGACGACAGACTAGCGGGAGCACAGATACGCAGTATTTT	CASSSRRQTSGSTDTQYF
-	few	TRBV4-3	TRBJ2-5	TGCGCCAGCAGCCAAGGGTGGGCAGTCCAAGAGACCCAGTACTTC	CASSQGWAVQETQYF
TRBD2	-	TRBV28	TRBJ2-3	TGTGCCAGCGGCCGGGAGGAGCAGTATTTT	CASGREEQYF
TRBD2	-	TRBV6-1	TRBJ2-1	TGTGCCAGCAGTGAAGCGTGGACTAGCGGGAGGGGGAGGGAGAAGTTCTTC	CASSEAWTSGRGREKFF
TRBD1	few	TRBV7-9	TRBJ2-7	TGTGCCAGCAGCCCAGGGACAGGGGCCTACGAGCAGTACTTC	CASSPGTGAYEQYF
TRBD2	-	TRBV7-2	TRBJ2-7	TGTGCCAGCAGCTTAGCCCTAGCGGGAGCCCACGAGCAGTACTTC	CASSLALAGAHEQYF
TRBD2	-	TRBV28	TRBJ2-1	TGTGCCAGCAGGCCCCATAGCGGGAGTGCCTACAATGAGCAGTTCTTC	CASRPHSGSAYNEQFF
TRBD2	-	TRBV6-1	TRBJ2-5	TGTGCCAGCAGTGTGGATGGTTTGGTAGCGGGGGGCCGGGAGACCCAGTACTTC	CASSVDGLVAGGRETQYF
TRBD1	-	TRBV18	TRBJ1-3	TGTGCCAGCTCACCACGAACAGGGGAGGAAAACACCATATATTTT	CASSPRTGEENTIYF
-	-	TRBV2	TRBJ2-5	TGTGCCAGCACACCCAACCGGAACAGGCTGGGGGAGACCCAGTACTTC	CASTPNRNRLGETQYF
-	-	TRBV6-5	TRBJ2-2	TGTGCCAGCAGCCAACAAAGGGGGAGCGGGGAGCTGTTTTTT	CASSQQRGSGELFF
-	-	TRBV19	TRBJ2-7	TGTGCCAGTAGTATAGGAGGCGACTCCAAGTACGAGCAGTACTTC	CASSIGGDSKYEQYF
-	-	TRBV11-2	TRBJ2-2	TGTGCCAGCAGCCTCCTTATCGCTTCTGGACAGAACACCGGGGAGCTGTTTTTT	CASSLLIASGQNTGELFF
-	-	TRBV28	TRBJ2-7	TGTGCCAGCAGTTTAGGACAGAGCACTTCCTACGAGCAGTACTTC	CASSLGQSTSYEQYF